A selection of T cell receptor beta chains follows, all from one sample in a study of T-cell memory formation after mild COVID-19. TCRdb reanalysed the 5' RACE reads using MiXCR and keeps one entry per CDR3 protein. The sample consists of a few hundred thousand distinct CDR3 sequences, 8% to 10% of them appearing once. The sequenced material came from PBMCs or a T cell subset sorted from them (not recorded which). These TCRs come from a man younger than 30 who had mild COVID-19 (a few samples of this study predate the infection). Cell type and time point are not known. Both conserved end residues are part of each CDR3. A D gene is named only where the DNA matches it firmly. Some rows mark clone size as missing; the rest say once, few, many or name a class of expanded clone.

j_call	v_call	d_call	clone_size	cdr3_aa	cdr3_nt
TRBJ1-4	TRBV20-1	NA	few	CSALPLDRLNEKLFF	TGCAGTGCCCTCCCCCTAGACAGGCTTAATGAAAAACTGTTTTTT
TRBJ1-5	TRBV6-2/TRBV6-3	NA	many	CASSYPSQPQHF	TGTGCCAGCAGTTATCCGTCTCAGCCCCAGCATTTT
TRBJ1-3	TRBV5-4	NA	NA	CASSSEGGSNTIYF	TGTGCCAGCAGCTCGGAGGGGGGGAGTAACACCATATATTTT
TRBJ2-7	TRBV5-5	TRBD1	NA	CASSSPGQGSSSYEQYF	TGTGCCAGCAGCTCCCCGGGACAGGGGTCCAGCTCCTACGAGCAGTACTTC
TRBJ2-3	TRBV6-6	NA	NA	CASSYSGSTDTQYF	TGTGCCAGCAGTTACTCGGGGTCCACAGATACGCAGTATTTT
TRBJ2-5	TRBV5-1	TRBD2	many	CASSSNGGGRETQYF	TGCGCCAGCAGCTCCAACGGGGGGGGCCGAGAGACCCAGTACTTC
TRBJ1-1	TRBV4-1	TRBD1	many	CASSPQGGTEAFF	TGCGCCAGCAGCCCACAGGGGGGGACTGAAGCTTTCTTT
TRBJ2-7	TRBV12-3/TRBV12-4	TRBD1	few	CASSRQGGRWYEQYF	TGTGCCAGCAGTCGACAGGGGGGTAGGTGGTACGAGCAGTACTTC
TRBJ1-1	TRBV7-3	NA	many	CASSGGADTEAFF	TGTGCCAGTTCGGGGGGGGCTGACACTGAAGCTTTCTTT
TRBJ2-6	TRBV20-1	NA	few	CSARDQGTPGANVLTF	TGCAGTGCTAGAGACCAGGGGACCCCCGGGGCCAACGTCCTGACTTTC
TRBJ2-1	TRBV10-3	NA	NA	CAIRRGGGTDEQFF	TGTGCCATCAGGAGAGGAGGGGGCACGGATGAGCAGTTCTTC
TRBJ2-6	TRBV20-1	NA	few	CSASRLGYGANVLTF	TGCAGTGCTAGCCGTTTGGGCTATGGGGCCAACGTCCTGACTTTC
TRBJ2-7	TRBV5-4	TRBD2	NA	CASGQAGGSSANEQYF	TGTGCCAGCGGTCAAGCGGGGGGATCCTCGGCCAACGAGCAGTACTTC
TRBJ2-7	TRBV5-1	TRBD1	many	CASSRTGGNSYEQYF	TGCGCCAGCAGCCGAACAGGGGGGAATTCCTACGAGCAGTACTTC
TRBJ2-7	TRBV4-3	NA	few	CASSHLRADEQYF	TGCGCCAGCAGCCACCTCCGGGCCGACGAGCAGTACTTC
TRBJ2-3	TRBV6-1	NA	NA	CASSEWLGQTDTQYF	TGTGCCAGCAGTGAATGGTTGGGGCAAACTGATACGCAGTATTTT
TRBJ1-2	TRBV18	NA	few	CASSPDVPSNYGYTF	TGTGCCAGCTCACCAGATGTGCCGTCCAACTATGGCTACACCTTC
TRBJ2-1	TRBV4-1	NA	few	CASSQEHTTYNEQFF	TGCGCCAGCAGCCAAGAGCATACGACCTACAATGAGCAGTTCTTC
TRBJ2-1	TRBV14	NA	many	CASSPTRASRLWHEQFF	TGTGCCAGCAGCCCCACTCGGGCCAGCCGCTTATGGCATGAGCAGTTCTTC
TRBJ2-2	TRBV5-5	TRBD2	NA	CASSLLAGAYTGELFF	TGTGCCAGCAGCTTGCTAGCGGGGGCTTACACCGGGGAGCTGTTTTTT
TRBJ2-3	TRBV5-1	NA	NA	CASSLGPAVGTDTQYF	TGCGCCAGCAGCTTGGGCCCTGCGGTGGGTACAGATACGCAGTATTTT
TRBJ2-1	TRBV29-1	NA	few	CSVYFLRSYNEQFF	TGCAGCGTTTACTTTCTGAGGTCCTACAATGAGCAGTTCTTC
TRBJ2-7	TRBV12-5	NA	few	CASGATGRYEQYF	TGTGCTAGTGGGGCTACAGGGAGGTACGAGCAGTACTTC
TRBJ2-7	TRBV20-1	TRBD2	NA	CSAERPAGASYEQYF	TGCAGTGCTGAGAGGCCAGCGGGGGCCTCCTACGAGCAGTACTTC